What follows are 26 T cell receptor beta chains derived from one specimen sequenced in a study of blood T cell repertoires in COVID-19. The assay was immunoSEQ multiplex PCR, and TCRdb's table has in-frame clones only and misses some. The repertoire includes about 80,000 clones, about 80% of them detected once, and 9.5% to 15% sits in the top ten. The sample was peripheral blood. These receptors were obtained from a middle-aged woman with active or convalescent COVID-19.

The chain combines TRBV6-5 with TRBJ1-2; TRBD1 agrees at 9 bases. J was trimmed by 2 bases and V by 7 bases; bases with no gene match: 5. The germline V gene encodes CDR1 MNHEY and CDR2 SVGAGI. This CDR3 region has 14 residues. CDR3 residues: CASTPGQGNYGYTF. CDR3 sequence (DNA): TGTGCCAGCACCCCGGGACAGGGCAACTATGGCTACACCTTC.

The chain couples TRBV24-1 to TRBJ1-2, with 8 bases lining up with TRBD1. This CDR3 has 14 residues. CDR1 KGHDR and CDR2 SFDVKD come from the germline V gene. Germline trimming cut 3 bases from V and 4 bases from J; bases unmatched to any gene: 3. The CDR3 nucleotides are TGTGCCACCAGTGATCTGACAGGGGCCTATGGCTACACCTTC. It encodes CATSDLTGAYGYTF.

V gene TRBV28 combines with J gene TRBJ1-2, with D possibly TRBD1 on 5 matching bases. Germline V gives CDR1 MDHEN, CDR2 SYDVKM. This CDR3 has 15 amino acids. With 3 bases removed from V and 6 bases from J, the gap between germline ends came to 17 bases. The CDR3: CASSFGGRTGDGYTF. DNA of the CDR3: TGTGCCAGCAGTTTCGGTGGTCGGACGGGGGATGGCTACACCTTC.

V usage is TRBV10-3 and J usage is TRBJ1-5; D not resolved. V was cut by 8 bases and J by 2 bases, with 10 bases left in between. CDR1 and CDR2 (germline): ENHRY, SYGVKD. The CDR3 is made up of 13 amino acids. The CDR3 DNA follows: TGTGCCATCTCCTCTCCGGGCAATCAGCCCCAGCATTTT. It is translated as CAISSPGNQPQHF.

This clone was detected once. The chain recombines TRBV1 with TRBJ2-5; TRBD2 is taken as the D call from the table, unchecked against the DNA. TRBV1 is assigned pseudogene status. The CDR3 is 18 amino acids. The CDR3 region has the DNA TGCACCAGCAGCCGCGGGTGTAGCGGGGGGGCTGGAGGAGAGACCCAGTACTTC. Translating gives CTSSRGCSGGAGGETQYF.

The chain employs TRBV7-2 and TRBJ2-1; 9 bases are a match to TRBD1. The CDR3 totals 15 residues. Germline CDR1 SGHTA, CDR2 FQGNSA. The junction had 8 bases not matched to a gene; V was cut back by 6 bases and J by 5 bases. CDR3: CASRTGTGQNNEQFF. The CDR3 DNA reads as TGTGCCAGCAGAACCGGGACAGGGCAAAACAATGAGCAGTTCTTC.

The chain is built from TRBV7-9 and TRBJ2-5; D not resolved. CDR3 length: 14 amino acids. Per germline, CDR1 SEHNR and CDR2 FQNEAQ (reference sequence). Trimming stripped 1 base from V and 2 bases from J, with 8 bases between. The CDR3 is CASSLVSNQETQYF. CDR3 coding DNA: TGTGCCAGCAGCTTAGTAAGCAATCAAGAGACCCAGTACTTC.

CDR3 nucleotide sequence: TGTGCCAGCAGCTTAGGGGGCGGGGGCCTTGGGGAGACCCAGTACTTC. Translating it yields CASSLGGGGLGETQYF. This chain joins TRBV7-6 and TRBJ2-5; tentative D call: TRBD2 (7 bases). The V gene's germline CDR1 is SGHVS and CDR2 FNYEAQ. Trimming shortened V by 1 base and J by 5 bases, and 17 bases separated the two germline ends. CDR3 length equals 16 residues.

The chain recombines TRBV29-1 with TRBJ2-7; 8 bases align to TRBD2. There are 13 residues in the CDR3. Trimming took 6 bases from V and 4 from J; bases not matched to a gene: 8. Germline CDR1 SQVTM, CDR2 ANQGSEA. In DNA form, the CDR3 reads TGCAGCGTCACCGGGGGGGGAGGTTACGAGCAGTACTTC. Amino acid sequence: CSVTGGGGYEQYF.

V gene TRBV18 combines with J gene TRBJ1-4, with 9 bases fitting TRBD1. This CDR3 spans 15 amino acids. Germline trimming cut 1 base from V and 7 bases from J; bases unmatched to any gene: 4. Germline V gives CDR1 KGHSH, CDR2 LQKENI. CDR3 coding DNA: TGTGCCAGCTCACCACGGACAGGGGACGGTGAAAAACTGTTTTTT. It encodes CASSPRTGDGEKLFF.

CDR3 region: CASRDRANTGELFF. The CDR3 DNA sequence: TGCGCCAGCAGAGACCGGGCGAACACCGGGGAGCTGTTTTTT. This chain joins TRBV4-1 and TRBJ2-2, with D unclear. Germline CDR1 is MGHRA and CDR2 is YSYEKL. V shed 6 bases and J shed 0 bases, with 8 bases lying between them. There are 14 residues in the CDR3.

J is TRBJ2-1 and V is TRBV19, with D perhaps TRBD2 (5 bases). Germline V lookup: CDR1 LNHDA, CDR2 SQIVND (reference sequence). The CDR3 contains 14 residues. V dropped 3 bases and J dropped 10 bases, with 16 bases sitting between them. CDR3 residues: CASSIQDSGTEQFF. CDR3 in DNA: TGTGCCAGTAGTATCCAGGACTCAGGAACGGAGCAGTTCTTC.

This sequence joins TRBV6-5 and TRBJ2-7; 15 positions match TRBD2. This CDR3 contains 14 residues. The germline V gene encodes CDR1 MNHEY and CDR2 SVGAGI. Losses at the gene ends were 6 bases for V and 4 bases for J; bases not matched to a gene: 1. The DNA for the CDR3 is TGTGCCAGCAGGGGGACTAGCGGGGGGTACGAGCAGTACTTC. This codes for CASRGTSGGYEQYF.

The chain carries TRBV2 and TRBJ2-7; TRBD2 aligns across 9 bases. The J segment lost 12 bases and the V segment lost 4 bases, leaving 10 bases of the junction unmatched. Germline CDR1 and CDR2: SNHLY and FYNNEI. The CDR3 runs 13 residues. The CDR3 loop is CASSVLAGGPLYF. The DNA of the CDR3 is TGTGCCAGCAGTGTTCTGGCGGGAGGGCCACTGTACTTC. Supplemented by reference TRBV2 and TRBJ2-7, the full variable domain reads EPEVTQTPSHQVTQMGQEVILRCVPISNHLYFYWYRQILGQKVEFLVSFYNNEISEKSEIFDDQFSVERPDGSNFTLKIRSTKLEDSAMYFCASSVLAGGPLYFGPGTRLTVT.

The genes are TRBV5-5 and TRBJ1-3, with a tentative D call TRBD1 (5 bases). From germline, CDR1 is SGHKS and CDR2 YYEKEE (reference sequence). Trimming removed 3 bases from V and 2 bases from J, with 15 bases in between. This CDR3 is 16 amino acids long. In DNA form, the CDR3 reads TGTGCCAGCAGCTATAGTCTAGGGGCTCCTGGAAACACCATATATTTT. Translated: CASSYSLGAPGNTIYF.

The chain uses TRBV19 and TRBJ1-4; 10 bases are shared with TRBD1. CDR3 length equals 15 residues. From germline, CDR1 is LNHDA and CDR2 SQIVND (reference sequence). The V gene end was trimmed by 7 bases and the J gene end by 7 bases; junction bases not matched to a gene: 9. The CDR3 loop is CASTGTGVMVEKLFF. In DNA, the CDR3 is TGTGCCAGTACCGGGACAGGGGTAATGGTTGAAAAACTGTTTTTT. The variable domain in full, completed from reference TRBV19 and TRBJ1-4, reads DGGITQSPKYLFRKEGQNVTLSCEQNLNHDAMYWYRQDPGQGLRLIYYSQIVNDFQKGDIAEGYSVSREKKESFPLTVTSAQKNPTAFYLCASTGTGVMVEKLFFGSGTQLSVL.

The chain is built from TRBV9 and TRBJ2-1; 8 bases fit TRBD2. This CDR3 is built from 17 residues. The V and J ends lost 4 bases and 1 base, in that order; junction bases with no gene match: 10. In germline, CDR1 is SGDLS, CDR2 YYNGEE. CDR3 DNA: TGTGCCAGCAGCCCCCAGATGATAGCGGGATCCTACAATGAGCAGTTCTTC. This translates into CASSPQMIAGSYNEQFF.

The chain couples TRBV11-2 to TRBJ2-3; tentatively, D is TRBD1 (5 bases). In germline, CDR1 is SGHAT, CDR2 FQNNGV. The CDR3 length is 14 residues. Trimming stripped 0 bases from V and 4 bases from J, with 8 bases between. CDR3 bases: TGTGCCAGCAGCTTAGATCAGGGCCCAGATACGCAGTATTTT. Translated, it gives CASSLDQGPDTQYF.

A single count supports this clone. The chain links TRBV4-3 to TRBJ2-7; 11 bases map to TRBD2. CDR3 size: 18 residues. Trimming cost V 0 bases and J 2 bases; bases outside gene matches: 9. Germline V CDR1 and CDR2: LGHNA, YSLEER. The CDR3 coding sequence is TGCGCCAGCAGCCAAGAGCGCCCGGGACTAGCGGCCACCTACGAGCAGTACTTC. The encoded protein is CASSQERPGLAATYEQYF.

A single count supports this clone. The chain recombines TRBV24-1 with TRBJ1-5; D gene ambiguous. The ends were cut back, 9 bases at V and 0 bases at J, with 20 bases in the middle. Germline V CDR1 and CDR2: KGHDR, SFDVKD. The CDR3 is 17 amino acids. The CDR3 reads CATETRPISYSNQPQHF. CDR3 in DNA: TGTGCCACCGAGACAAGACCGATAAGCTATAGCAATCAGCCCCAGCATTTT.

This clone is medium-sized. The CDR3 region has the DNA TGTGCCAGCAGCTTAGTATCCGGGAAGAATGAGCAGTTCTTC. Translation gives CASSLVSGKNEQFF. J is TRBJ2-1 and V is TRBV7-8, with a weak D call TRBD2 (5 bases). The CDR3 has 14 residues. Germline CDR1 and CDR2: SGHVS and FQNEAQ. V dropped 1 base and J dropped 7 bases, with 11 bases sitting between them.

A single count supports this clone. This chain uses TRBV7-2 with TRBJ2-3; D possibly corresponds to TRBD2 (5 bases). Germline V gene data show CDR1 as SGHTA and CDR2 as FQGNSA. CDR3 length: 14 amino acids. V was pared by 6 bases and J by 1 base, with 11 bases between. Here the CDR3 DNA reads TGTGCCAGCAGATCGGGGTCGGGCACAGATACGCAGTATTTT. The encoded protein is CASRSGSGTDTQYF. Full variable domain (missing parts from reference TRBV7-2 and TRBJ2-3): GAGVSQSPSNKVTEKGKDVELRCDPISGHTALYWYRQSLGQGLEFLIYFQGNSAPDKSGLPSDRFSAERTGGSVSTLTIQRTQQEDSAVYLCASRSGSGTDTQYFGPGTRLTVL.

The rearrangement uses TRBV18 and TRBJ2-7; the match to TRBD2 covers 11 bases. Germline V gives CDR1 KGHSH, CDR2 LQKENI. The CDR3 length is 16 residues. J was trimmed by 2 bases and V by 3 bases; bases with no gene match: 6. The CDR3 here is CASSPLSGRAPYEQYF. Written as DNA, the CDR3 is TGTGCCAGCTCACCTCTTAGCGGGAGGGCGCCCTACGAGCAGTACTTC.

V usage is TRBV6-5 and J usage is TRBJ1-3, with 9 bases aligning to TRBD1. The CDR3 is made up of 15 amino acids. The V gene's germline CDR1 is MNHEY and CDR2 SVGAGI. The V and J ends lost 6 bases and 2 bases, in that order; junction bases with no gene match: 5. As DNA, the CDR3 is TGTGCCAGCAGGCGGACAGGGGACACTGGAAACACCATATATTTT. Its translation is CASRRTGDTGNTIYF.

CDR3 DNA sequence: TGTGCCACCAGCAGAGATGGGGCTGCGAGCACAGATACGCAGTATTTT. Translation gives CATSRDGAASTDTQYF. The chain has TRBV15 and TRBJ2-3, with D possibly TRBD1 on 5 matching bases. The V gene lost 0 bases and the J gene lost 0 bases, with 10 bases spanning the gap. This CDR3 region has 16 residues. From germline, CDR1 is LNHNV and CDR2 YYDKDF (reference sequence).

This clone was detected only once. The chain combines TRBV10-3 with TRBJ2-5, with 13 bases aligning to TRBD2. CDR1 ENHRY and CDR2 SYGVKD come from the germline V gene. The CDR3 has 13 residues. V lost 10 bases, J lost 4 bases, and 3 bases stayed unmatched. For the CDR3, the DNA is TGTGCCACTACTAGCGGGGGGGCAGAGACCCAGTACTTC. Encoded protein: CATTSGGAETQYF.